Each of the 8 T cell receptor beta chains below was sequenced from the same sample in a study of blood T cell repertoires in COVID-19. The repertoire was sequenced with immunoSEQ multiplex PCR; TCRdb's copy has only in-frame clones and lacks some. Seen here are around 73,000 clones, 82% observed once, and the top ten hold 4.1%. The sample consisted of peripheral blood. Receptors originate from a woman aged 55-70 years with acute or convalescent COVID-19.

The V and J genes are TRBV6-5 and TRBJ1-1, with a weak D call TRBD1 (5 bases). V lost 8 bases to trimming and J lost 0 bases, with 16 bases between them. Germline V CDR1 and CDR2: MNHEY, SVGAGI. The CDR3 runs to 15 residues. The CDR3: CASPVGGTMNTEAFF. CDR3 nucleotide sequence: TGTGCCAGCCCTGTTGGGGGGACTATGAACACTGAAGCTTTCTTT.

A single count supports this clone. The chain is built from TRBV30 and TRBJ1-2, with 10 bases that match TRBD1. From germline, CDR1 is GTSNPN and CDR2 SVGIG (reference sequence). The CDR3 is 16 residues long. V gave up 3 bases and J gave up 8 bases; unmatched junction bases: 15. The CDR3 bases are TGTGCCTGGAGGCGACCGGGACAGGGGATGTTTAGCGGCTACACCTTC. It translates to CAWRRPGQGMFSGYTF.

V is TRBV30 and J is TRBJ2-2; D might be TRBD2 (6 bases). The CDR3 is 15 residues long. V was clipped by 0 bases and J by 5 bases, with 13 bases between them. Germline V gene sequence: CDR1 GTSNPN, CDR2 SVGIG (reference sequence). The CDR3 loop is CAWSVSRGRTGELFF. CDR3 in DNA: TGTGCCTGGAGTGTATCCCGGGGGAGGACCGGGGAGCTGTTTTTT.

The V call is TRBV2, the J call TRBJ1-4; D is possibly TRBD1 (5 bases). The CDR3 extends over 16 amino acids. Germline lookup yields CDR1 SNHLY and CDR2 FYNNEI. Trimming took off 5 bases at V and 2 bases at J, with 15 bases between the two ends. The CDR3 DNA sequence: TGTGCCAGCAGTCGCCTTCCGACAGAGACTAATGAAAAACTGTTTTTT. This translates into CASSRLPTETNEKLFF. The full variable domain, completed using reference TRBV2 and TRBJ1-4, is EPEVTQTPSHQVTQMGQEVILRCVPISNHLYFYWYRQILGQKVEFLVSFYNNEISEKSEIFDDQFSVERPDGSNFTLKIRSTKLEDSAMYFCASSRLPTETNEKLFFGSGTQLSVL.

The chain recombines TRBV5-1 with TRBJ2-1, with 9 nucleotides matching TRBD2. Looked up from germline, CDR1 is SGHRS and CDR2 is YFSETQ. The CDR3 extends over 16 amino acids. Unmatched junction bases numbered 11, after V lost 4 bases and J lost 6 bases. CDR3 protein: CASSIWGFSGSNEQFF. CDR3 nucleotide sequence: TGCGCCAGCAGCATATGGGGGTTTAGCGGGAGCAATGAGCAGTTCTTC.

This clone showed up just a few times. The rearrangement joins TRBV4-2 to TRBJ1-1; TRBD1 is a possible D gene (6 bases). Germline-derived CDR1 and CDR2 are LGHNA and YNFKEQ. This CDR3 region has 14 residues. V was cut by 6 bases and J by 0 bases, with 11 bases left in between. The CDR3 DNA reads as TGTGCCAGCAGACAGGACAGTTTGAACACTGAAGCTTTCTTT. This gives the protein CASRQDSLNTEAFF.

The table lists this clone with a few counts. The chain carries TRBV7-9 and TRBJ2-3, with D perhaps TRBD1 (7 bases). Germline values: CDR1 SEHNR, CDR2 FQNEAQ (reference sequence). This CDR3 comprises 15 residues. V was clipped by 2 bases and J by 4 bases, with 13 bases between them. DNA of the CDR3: TGTGCCAGCAGCTTATTTACAGGGGAGGCAGATACGCAGTATTTT. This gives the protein CASSLFTGEADTQYF.

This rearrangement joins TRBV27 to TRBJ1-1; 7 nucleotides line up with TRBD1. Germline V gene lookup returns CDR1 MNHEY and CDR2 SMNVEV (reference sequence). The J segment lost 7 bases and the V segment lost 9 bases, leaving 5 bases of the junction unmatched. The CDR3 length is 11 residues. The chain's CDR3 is CASRYRGEAFF. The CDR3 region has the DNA TGTGCCAGTAGGTACAGGGGTGAAGCTTTCTTT.